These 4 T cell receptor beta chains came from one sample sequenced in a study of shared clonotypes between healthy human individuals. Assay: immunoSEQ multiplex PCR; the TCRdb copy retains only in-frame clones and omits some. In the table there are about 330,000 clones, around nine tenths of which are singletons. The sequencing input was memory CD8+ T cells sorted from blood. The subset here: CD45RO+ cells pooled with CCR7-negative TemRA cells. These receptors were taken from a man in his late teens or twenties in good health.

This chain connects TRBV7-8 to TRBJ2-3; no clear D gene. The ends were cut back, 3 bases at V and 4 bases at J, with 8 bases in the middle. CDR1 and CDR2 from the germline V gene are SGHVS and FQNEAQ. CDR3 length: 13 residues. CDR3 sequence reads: CASSLAVSDTQYF. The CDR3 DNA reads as TGTGCCAGCAGCTTGGCGGTTTCAGATACGCAGTATTTT.

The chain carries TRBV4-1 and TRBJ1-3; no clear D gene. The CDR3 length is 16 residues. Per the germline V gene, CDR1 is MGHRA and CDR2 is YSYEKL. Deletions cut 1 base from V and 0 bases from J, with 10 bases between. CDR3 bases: TGCGCCAGCAGCCAAGGTATGGTGAGCTCTGGAAACACCATATATTTT. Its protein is CASSQGMVSSGNTIYF.

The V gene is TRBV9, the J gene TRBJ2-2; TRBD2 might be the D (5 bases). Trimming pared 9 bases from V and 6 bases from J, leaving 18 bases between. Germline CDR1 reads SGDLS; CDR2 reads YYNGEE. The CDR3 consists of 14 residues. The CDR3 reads CAIKRLLEAGELFF. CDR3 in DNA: TGTGCCATTAAGCGGTTACTGGAGGCCGGGGAGCTGTTTTTT. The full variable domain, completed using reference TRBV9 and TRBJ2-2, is DSGVTQTPKHLITATGQRVTLRCSPRSGDLSVYWYQQSLDQGLQFLIQYYNGEERAKGNILERFSAQQFPDLHSELNLSSLELGDSALYFCAIKRLLEAGELFFGEGSRLTVL.

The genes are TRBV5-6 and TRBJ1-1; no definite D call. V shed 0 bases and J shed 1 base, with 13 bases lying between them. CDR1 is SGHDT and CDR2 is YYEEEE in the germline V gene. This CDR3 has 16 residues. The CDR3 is CASSLDPDLANTEAFF. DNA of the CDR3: TGTGCCAGCAGCTTGGACCCTGACTTGGCGAACACTGAAGCTTTCTTT.